Included here is one T cell receptor beta chain sequence, with context. The antigen it recognizes is unknown. Base qualities are not recorded, but no much larger clone differs from it by a single base. The library was built by means of 5' RACE. The run used an Illumina HiSeq 2000. A universal primer binding site was added through template switching, and the final cDNA carried a unique molecular identifier so that TCR cDNA molecules could be counted accurately. Specific primers in the conserved constant-segment region were used to synthesize first-strand cDNA for the TCR alpha and beta chains. To control for contamination, each cDNA library was double barcoded with a SMART-Mk sample barcode plus Illumina barcodes. TruSeq adapter sequences, together with Illumina sample barcodes, were added in two successive PCR steps. Sequencing of the TCR alpha and beta cDNA libraries was done on the Illumina HiSeq platform using custom primers. The source study handled its data this way. Raw reads were processed with MiGEC to extract unique molecular identifiers, and MiXCR was used to determine CDR3 positions. Recombination models were inferred per individual with the repgenHMM and IGoR tools using an EM algorithm. The tcR package in R was used for shared clonotype analysis, with sharing normalized by the product of cloneset sizes. Out-of-frame nonproductive sequences were analyzed to study raw recombination free of thymic and clonal selection effects. TCRdb trimmed public reads at Q25 via fastp, called clones via MiXCR and kept in-frame beta chains. Duplicate CDR3 protein sequences are folded into a single record with the most common DNA and genes. TCRdb's processing, not the study's, gives the V and J calls here. For this sample there are 200,000 to 250,000 distinct CDR3 sequences; over 9.5% appear just once. Roughly 10% of the sample rests with the top ten.

The cysteine opens and the phenylalanine closes a CDR3 of 14 amino acids. CDR3 DNA is the only sequence kept; it has 42 bases, read in frame from the first base. The junction carries 11 bases between V and J, which are trimmed by 5 bases and 4 bases respectively. For CDR1 and CDR2, the germline V gene (reference sequence) lists LNHDA and SQIVND. Every donor was a healthy Caucasian. Using Miltenyi CD45RO+ enrichment and human naive T-cell isolation kits, memory (CD45RO+) and naive T cells were isolated from PBMC. This sample was taken from a study of identical twins (dated by TCRdb to about 2016). Regarding the complete study: TCR alpha and beta repertoires from monozygotic twins, unrelated adults of various ages and cord blood were deep-sequenced to test whether fetal clonotypes persist. Replicate twin experiments were performed at different times using different library preparation protocols to rule out contamination. Results the study describes overall, beyond this receptor: Recombination models systematically underestimated out-of-frame TCR alpha sharing in monozygotic twins but agreed with sharing between unrelated individuals. Abundant cord blood beta clonotypes had fewer insertions, young adult naive repertoires showed a similar but weaker trend, and memory repertoires showed no such trend. In beta out-of-frame sequences, excess twin sharing was weaker, because having fewer shared sequences lowered the signal-to-noise ratio. Invariant T cells such as MAIT and iNKT could partly confound zero-insertion analyses, although diverse VJ usage argued against such confounding for most clonotypes. Because the same donors could not be followed over many years, conclusions were based on cross-sectional statistical analysis. Compared with coincidental sharing between unrelated individuals, out-of-frame TCR alpha sequences shared between twins showed an excess of sequences with low generation probability.

The chain links TRBV19 with TRBJ2-2; the D gene identity is not certain. The sequencing input was memory T cells sorted from blood. Read against the paper, the sample's cell subset or site label means: CD45RO+ enriched T cells. This TCR came from a man aged 45-60 years in good health. The DNA sequence is TGTGCCAGTAGTCCCCTTCCCGGCACCGGGGAGCTGTTTTTT. Its coded protein is CASSPLPGTGELFF.